These 13 T cell receptor beta chains came from one sample sequenced in a study of blood T cells in healthy people across ages. A sample-barcoded 5' primer and a J-beta primer mix were used in a second PCR of roughly 7 to 11 cycles. Each CDR3 protein gets one entry after TCRdb re-called the 5' RACE reads with MiXCR. Of some 670,000 distinct CDR3 sequences detected, over 40% appear once; the ten largest clones hold roughly 12%. Sequenced input: blood. These receptors were taken from a woman older than 75 in good health.

The J gene is TRBJ1-2, the V gene TRBV20-1; D not resolved. V lost 5 bases and J 2 bases, leaving 6 bases between the germline ends. Germline lookup yields CDR1 DFQATT and CDR2 SNEGSKA (reference sequence). The CDR3 is 11 amino acids. The CDR3 DNA reads as TGCAGTGCTGCGCGGAACTATGGCTACACCTTC. Residues: CSAARNYGYTF.

This chain joins TRBV27 and TRBJ2-5; D is possibly TRBD1 (5 bases). The CDR3 runs to 17 residues. V gave up 4 bases and J gave up 5 bases, with 23 bases separating them. Germline-derived CDR1 and CDR2 are MNHEY and SMNVEV (reference sequence). In nucleotides, the CDR3 is TGTGCCAGCAGTTCCCTACCGACAGCCCTGGTAGGGGAGACCCAGTACTTC. Its translation: CASSSLPTALVGETQYF.

V gene TRBV27 combines with J gene TRBJ1-2; 9 nucleotides line up with TRBD1. The CDR3 is made up of 15 amino acids. Per germline, CDR1 MNHEY and CDR2 SMNVEV (reference sequence). The V gene end was trimmed by 5 bases and the J gene end by 4 bases; junction bases not matched to a gene: 8. CDR3 coding DNA: TGTGCCAGCAGTCCAACATGGACAGGGGCCTATGGCTACACCTTC. Amino acids: CASSPTWTGAYGYTF.

J is TRBJ2-1 and V is TRBV29-1, with D maybe TRBD1 (5 bases). The CDR3 loop spans 12 amino acids. Looked up from germline, CDR1 is SQVTM and CDR2 is ANQGSEA. Trimming left V 7 bases short and J 4 bases short, with 11 bases between. CDR3 coding DNA: TGCAGCGGAAACAGGCTTTACAATGAGCAGTTCTTC. Protein: CSGNRLYNEQFF.

This clonotype appeared a single time. The V gene is TRBV5-1, the J gene TRBJ2-2; D is uncertain. V gave up 6 bases and J gave up 1 base, with 13 bases separating them. This CDR3 has 15 amino acids. Per germline, CDR1 SGHRS and CDR2 YFSETQ. The CDR3 DNA sequence: TGCGCCAGCAACCAACGCAGACGGAACACCGGGGAGCTGTTTTTT. This sequence encodes CASNQRRRNTGELFF.

The J gene is TRBJ1-5, the V gene TRBV12-3 or TRBV12-4; D is unresolved. V shed 6 bases and J shed 5 bases, with 14 bases lying between them. The CDR3 contains 14 residues. CDR3: CASSPTQRYQPQHF. The CDR3 DNA reads as TGTGCCAGCAGCCCTACACAGAGGTATCAGCCCCAGCATTTT.

This clonotype was detected many times. The chain couples TRBV12-3 or TRBV12-4 to TRBJ2-7; the match to TRBD1 covers 8 bases. The trim removed 9 bases at V and 5 bases at J, leaving 9 bases unmatched. This CDR3 has 13 residues. CDR3 bases: TGTGCCAGTCAGGGACAGGACCCCCACGAGCAGTACTTC. This translates into CASQGQDPHEQYF.

The chain joins TRBV11-2 to TRBJ1-4; D perhaps matches TRBD1 (6 bases). The CDR3 has 12 amino acids. V lost 5 bases and J lost 7, with 8 bases in between. Germline CDR1 and CDR2: SGHAT and FQNNGV. The CDR3 protein is CASSGQSEKLFF. The DNA for the CDR3 is TGTGCCAGCAGCGGACAGTCTGAAAAACTGTTTTTT.

V is TRBV6-6 and J is TRBJ1-5; 7 bases are a match to TRBD1. This CDR3 has 16 amino acids. Unmatched junction bases numbered 7, after V lost 1 base and J lost 4 bases. Germline-derived CDR1 and CDR2 are MNHNY and SVGAGI (reference sequence). The CDR3 sequence: CASSYYRGAGNQPQHF. The CDR3 DNA is TGTGCCAGCAGTTACTACAGGGGCGCGGGTAATCAGCCCCAGCATTTT.

This clonotype has a handful of counts. The chain recombines TRBV16 with TRBJ2-3; D remains unclear. CDR3 length equals 12 residues. Germline lookup yields CDR1 KGHSY and CDR2 FQNENV. Trimming left V 7 bases short and J 1 base short, with 6 bases between. Here the CDR3 DNA reads TGTGCCAGCACCCCTCGCACAGATACGCAGTATTTT. This encodes CASTPRTDTQYF.

This clonotype was observed once. The chain links TRBV12-3 or TRBV12-4 to TRBJ2-3, with unresolved D. The DNA end lines up better with TRBJ1-5; the J call may be wrong. CDR3 size: 11 residues. The CDR3 loop is CASSPGDTQHF. Written as DNA, the CDR3 is TGTGCCAGCAGTCCGGGAGATACGCAGCATTTT.

This clonotype has more than one count but fewer than ten. The V call is TRBV28, the J call TRBJ1-1; the match to TRBD1 covers 9 bases. The V gene end was trimmed by 6 bases and the J gene end by 2 bases; junction bases not matched to a gene: 7. The CDR3 covers 15 residues. The germline V gene encodes CDR1 MDHEN and CDR2 SYDVKM. The CDR3 coding sequence is TGTGCCAGCAGATCCGGGACAGGGCTCAACACTGAAGCTTTCTTT. As protein: CASRSGTGLNTEAFF.

At least ten counts were recorded for this clonotype. The rearrangement joins TRBV7-2 to TRBJ2-3; 7 positions match TRBD2. The junction had 8 bases not matched to a gene; V was cut back by 2 bases and J by 6 bases. The CDR3 sequence is 15 residues long. Germline V gives CDR1 SGHTA, CDR2 FQGNSA. CDR3 nucleotides: TGTGCCAGCAGCTTATACCCAGACGGGGGGGATACGCAGTATTTT. It translates to CASSLYPDGGDTQYF.